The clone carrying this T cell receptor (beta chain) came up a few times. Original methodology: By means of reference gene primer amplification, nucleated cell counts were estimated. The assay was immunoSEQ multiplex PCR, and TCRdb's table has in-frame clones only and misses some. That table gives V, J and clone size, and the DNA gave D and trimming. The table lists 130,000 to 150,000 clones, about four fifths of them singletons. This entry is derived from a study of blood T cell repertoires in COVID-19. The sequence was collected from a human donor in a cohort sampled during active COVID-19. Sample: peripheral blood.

CDR3 sequence (DNA): TGTGCCAGCAGCTTAACTGTGGACGAGGACTTTTACTACGAGCAGTACGTC. Encoded protein: CASSLTVDEDFYYEQYV. The chain uses TRBV7-3 and TRBJ2-7, with D perhaps matching TRBD2 (5 bases). V gave up 0 bases and J gave up 3 bases, with 18 bases separating them. From germline, CDR1 is SGHTA and CDR2 FQGTGA. The CDR3 consists of 17 residues.